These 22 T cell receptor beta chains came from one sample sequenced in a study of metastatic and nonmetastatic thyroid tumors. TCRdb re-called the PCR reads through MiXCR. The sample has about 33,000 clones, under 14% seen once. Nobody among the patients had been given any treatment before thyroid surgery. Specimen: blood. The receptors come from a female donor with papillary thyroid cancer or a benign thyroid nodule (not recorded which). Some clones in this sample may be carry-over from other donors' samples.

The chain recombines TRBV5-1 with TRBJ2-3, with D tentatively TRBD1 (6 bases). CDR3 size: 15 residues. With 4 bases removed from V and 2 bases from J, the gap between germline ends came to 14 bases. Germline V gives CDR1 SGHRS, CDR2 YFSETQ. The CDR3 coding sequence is TGCGCCAGCAGCACTCCGGGACAAACCACAGATACGCAGTATTTT. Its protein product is CASSTPGQTTDTQYF.

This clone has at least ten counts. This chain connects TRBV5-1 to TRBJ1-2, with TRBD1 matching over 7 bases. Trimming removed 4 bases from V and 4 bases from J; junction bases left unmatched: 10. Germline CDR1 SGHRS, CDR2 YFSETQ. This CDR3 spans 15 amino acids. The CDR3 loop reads CASSRTGAGGYGYTF. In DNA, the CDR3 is TGCGCCAGCAGCCGCACAGGGGCGGGCGGCTATGGCTACACCTTC. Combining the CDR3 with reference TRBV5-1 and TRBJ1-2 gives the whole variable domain KAGVTQTPRYLIKTRGQQVTLSCSPISGHRSVSWYQQTPGQGLQFLFEYFSETQRNKGNFPGRFSGRQFSNSRSEMNVSTLELGDSALYLCASSRTGAGGYGYTFGSGTRLTVV.

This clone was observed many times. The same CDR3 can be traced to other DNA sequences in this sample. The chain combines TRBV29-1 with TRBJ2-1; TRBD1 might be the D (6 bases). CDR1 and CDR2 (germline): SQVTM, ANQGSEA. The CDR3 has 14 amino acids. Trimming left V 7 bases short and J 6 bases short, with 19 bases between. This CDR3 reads CSDRLQGMSNEQFF. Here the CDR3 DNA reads TGCAGCGACCGATTACAGGGTATGTCCAATGAGCAGTTCTTC.

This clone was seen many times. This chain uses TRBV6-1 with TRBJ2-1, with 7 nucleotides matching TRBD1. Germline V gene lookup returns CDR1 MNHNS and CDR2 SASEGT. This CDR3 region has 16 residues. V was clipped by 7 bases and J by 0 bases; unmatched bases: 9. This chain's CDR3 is CASIDKTGSSYNEQFF. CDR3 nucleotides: TGTGCCAGCATCGACAAGACAGGGAGCTCCTACAATGAGCAGTTCTTC.

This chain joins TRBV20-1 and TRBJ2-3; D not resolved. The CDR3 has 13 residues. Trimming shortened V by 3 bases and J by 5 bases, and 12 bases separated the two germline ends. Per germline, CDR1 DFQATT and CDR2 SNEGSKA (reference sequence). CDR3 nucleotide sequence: TGCAGTGCTAGGGAGCCGCACAAAGATACGCAGTATTTT. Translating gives CSAREPHKDTQYF.

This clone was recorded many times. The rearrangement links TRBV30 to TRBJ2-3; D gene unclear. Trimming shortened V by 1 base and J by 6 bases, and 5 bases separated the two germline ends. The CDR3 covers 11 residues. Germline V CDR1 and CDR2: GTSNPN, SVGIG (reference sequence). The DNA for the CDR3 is TGTGCCTGGAGTGCGAGGGATACGCAGTATTTT. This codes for CAWSARDTQYF.

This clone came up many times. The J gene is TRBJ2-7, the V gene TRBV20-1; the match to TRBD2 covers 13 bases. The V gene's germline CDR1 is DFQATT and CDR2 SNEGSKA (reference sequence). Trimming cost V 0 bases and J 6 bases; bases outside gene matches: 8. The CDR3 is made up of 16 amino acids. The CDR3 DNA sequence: TGCAGTGCTAGAGATCCCCGACTAGCGGGAGGAAGCGAGCAGTACTTC. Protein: CSARDPRLAGGSEQYF.

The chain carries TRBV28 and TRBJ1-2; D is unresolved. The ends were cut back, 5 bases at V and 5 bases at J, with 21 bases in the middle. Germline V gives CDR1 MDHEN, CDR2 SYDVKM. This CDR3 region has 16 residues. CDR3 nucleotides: TGTGCCAGCAGTCTAATACGGGTGGGTAAAGGGTATGGCTACACCTTC. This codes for CASSLIRVGKGYGYTF.

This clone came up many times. The CDR3 nucleotides read TGTGCCACCGGGTTGGATGCCCGGACCTCTGGAAACACCATATATTTT. Translating gives CATGLDARTSGNTIYF. The chain is built from TRBV10-3 and TRBJ1-3; D remains ambiguous. Germline CDR1 and CDR2: ENHRY and SYGVKD. V lost 10 bases and J 0 bases, leaving 19 bases between the germline ends. This CDR3 is 16 amino acids long.

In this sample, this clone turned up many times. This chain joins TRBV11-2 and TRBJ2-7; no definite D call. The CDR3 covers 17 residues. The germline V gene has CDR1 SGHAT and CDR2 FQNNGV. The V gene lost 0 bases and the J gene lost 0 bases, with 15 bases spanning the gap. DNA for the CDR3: TGTGCCAGCAGCTTAGATCCCCTGGGCAGTTCCTCCTACGAGCAGTACTTC. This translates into CASSLDPLGSSSYEQYF.

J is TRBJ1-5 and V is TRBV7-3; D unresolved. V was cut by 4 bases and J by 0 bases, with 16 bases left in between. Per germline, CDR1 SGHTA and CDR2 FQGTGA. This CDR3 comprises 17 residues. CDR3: CASSSRVGCHSNQPQHF. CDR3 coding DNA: TGTGCCAGCAGCTCAAGGGTAGGGTGCCATAGCAATCAGCCCCAGCATTTT.

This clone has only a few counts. As DNA, the CDR3 is TGTGCCAGCAGTTACGTAGCTACCAAAGAGACCCAGTACTTC. Translating it yields CASSYVATKETQYF. V is TRBV6-2 or TRBV6-3 and J is TRBJ2-5; D is undetermined. There are 14 residues in the CDR3. The V gene's germline CDR1 is MNHEY and CDR2 SVGEGT. V was pared by 2 bases and J by 3 bases, with 10 bases between.

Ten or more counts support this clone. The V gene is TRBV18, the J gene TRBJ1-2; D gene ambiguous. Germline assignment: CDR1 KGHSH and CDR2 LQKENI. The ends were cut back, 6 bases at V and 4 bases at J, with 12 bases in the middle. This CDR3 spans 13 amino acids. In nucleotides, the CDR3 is TGTGCCAGCTCGTTGGACGGCCTCTATGGCTACACCTTC. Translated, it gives CASSLDGLYGYTF.

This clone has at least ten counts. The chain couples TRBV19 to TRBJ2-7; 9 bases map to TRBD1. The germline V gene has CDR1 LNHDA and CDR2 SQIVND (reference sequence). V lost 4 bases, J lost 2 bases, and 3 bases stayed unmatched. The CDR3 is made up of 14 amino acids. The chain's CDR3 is CASSKGQGAYEQYF. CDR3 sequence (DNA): TGTGCCAGTAGTAAGGGACAGGGCGCCTACGAGCAGTACTTC.

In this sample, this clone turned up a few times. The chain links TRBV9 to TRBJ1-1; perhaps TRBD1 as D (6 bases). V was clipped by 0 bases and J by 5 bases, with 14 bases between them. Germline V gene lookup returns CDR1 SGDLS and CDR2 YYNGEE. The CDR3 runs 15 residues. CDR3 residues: CASSVESGGGTEAFF. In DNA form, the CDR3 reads TGTGCCAGCAGCGTAGAATCCGGGGGCGGGACTGAAGCTTTCTTT.

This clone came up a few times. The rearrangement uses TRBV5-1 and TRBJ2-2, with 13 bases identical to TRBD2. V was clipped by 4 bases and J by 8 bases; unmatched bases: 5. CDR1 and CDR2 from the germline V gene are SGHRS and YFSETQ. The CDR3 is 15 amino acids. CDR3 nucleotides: TGCGCCAGCAGCATCGGACTAGCGGGGGAGGGGGAGCTGTTTTTT. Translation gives CASSIGLAGEGELFF.

The CDR3 DNA is TGTGCCATCAGTGAGGCAGGGGAAAACTATGGCTACACCTTC. Its translation: CAISEAGENYGYTF. The V and J genes are TRBV10-3 and TRBJ1-2; D is possibly TRBD1 (6 bases). Looked up from germline, CDR1 is ENHRY and CDR2 is SYGVKD. The length of the CDR3 is 14 residues. The V gene lost 2 bases and the J gene lost 2 bases, with 9 bases spanning the gap.

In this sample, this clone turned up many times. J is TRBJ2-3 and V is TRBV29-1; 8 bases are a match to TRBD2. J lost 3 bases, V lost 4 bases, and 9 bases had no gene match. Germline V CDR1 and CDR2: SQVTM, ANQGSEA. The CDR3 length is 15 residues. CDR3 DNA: TGCAGCGTTGTGCAAGCGGGAGCTGGGACAGATACGCAGTATTTT. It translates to CSVVQAGAGTDTQYF.

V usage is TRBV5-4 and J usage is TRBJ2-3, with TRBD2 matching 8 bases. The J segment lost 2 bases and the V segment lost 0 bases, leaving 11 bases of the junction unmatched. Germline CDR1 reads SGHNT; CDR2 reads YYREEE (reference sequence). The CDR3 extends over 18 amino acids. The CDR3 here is CASSLEGPSGRFTDTQYF. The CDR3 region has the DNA TGTGCCAGCAGCTTGGAGGGGCCTAGCGGGCGGTTCACAGATACGCAGTATTTT.

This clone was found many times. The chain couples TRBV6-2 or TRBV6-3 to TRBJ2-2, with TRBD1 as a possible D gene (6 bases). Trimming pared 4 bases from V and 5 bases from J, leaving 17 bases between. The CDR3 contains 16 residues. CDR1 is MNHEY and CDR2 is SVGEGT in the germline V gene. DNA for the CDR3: TGTGCCAGCAGTTGGGGGCTACCAAGAGAAACCGGGGAGCTGTTTTTT. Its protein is CASSWGLPRETGELFF.

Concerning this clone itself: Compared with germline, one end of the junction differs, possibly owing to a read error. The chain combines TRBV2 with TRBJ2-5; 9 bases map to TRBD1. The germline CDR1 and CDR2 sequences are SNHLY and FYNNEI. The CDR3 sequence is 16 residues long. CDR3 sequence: CASSEPDRGLQETKYF. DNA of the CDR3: TGCGCCAGCAGTGAACCGGACAGGGGACTTCAAGAGACCAAGTACTTC.

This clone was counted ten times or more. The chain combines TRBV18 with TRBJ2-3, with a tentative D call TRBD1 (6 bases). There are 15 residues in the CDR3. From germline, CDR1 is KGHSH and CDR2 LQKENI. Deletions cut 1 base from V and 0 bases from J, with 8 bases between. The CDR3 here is CASSPQGVSTDTQYF. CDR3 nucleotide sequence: TGTGCCAGCTCACCACAGGGGGTTAGCACAGATACGCAGTATTTT.